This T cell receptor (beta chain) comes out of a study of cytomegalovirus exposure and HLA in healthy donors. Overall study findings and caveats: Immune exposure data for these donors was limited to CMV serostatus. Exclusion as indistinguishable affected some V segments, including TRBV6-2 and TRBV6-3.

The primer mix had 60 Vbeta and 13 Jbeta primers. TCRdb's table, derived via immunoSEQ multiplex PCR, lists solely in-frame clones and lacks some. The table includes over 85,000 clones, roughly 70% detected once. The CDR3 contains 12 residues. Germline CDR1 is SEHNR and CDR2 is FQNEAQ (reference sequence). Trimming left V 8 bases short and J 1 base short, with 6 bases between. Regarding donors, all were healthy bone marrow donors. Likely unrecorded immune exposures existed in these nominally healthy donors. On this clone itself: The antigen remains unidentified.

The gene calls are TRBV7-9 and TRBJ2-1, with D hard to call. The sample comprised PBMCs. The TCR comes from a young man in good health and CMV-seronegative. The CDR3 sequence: CASGGSYNEQFF. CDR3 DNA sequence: TGTGCCAGCGGCGGATCCTACAATGAGCAGTTCTTC.